This TCR beta chain emerged from a study of naive and memory T cell subsets. This clonotype came up a few times. Its target is unknown. The study, taken as a whole, reports: The RNA method is potentially sensitive to activation and differentiation changes.

CDR1 is SGHNT and CDR2 is YYREEE in the germline V gene (reference sequence). V was clipped by 4 bases and J by 3 bases, with 11 bases between them. This CDR3 comprises 13 residues. Four PCR rounds used nested alpha and beta constant region primers plus the SP2 primer. For blood and skin samples, reverse transcription used TCR alpha and beta constant primers. TCRdb re-analysed the 5' RACE reads in MiXCR, keeping a single row per CDR3 protein. This repertoire shows over 50,000 distinct CDR3 sequences, less than 10% found once; its top ten account for approximately 9.4%. The library had UMIs added by 3' ligation of an oligonucleotide to TCR cDNA. Whole blood, 2.5 ml, came from adult healthy volunteers. Cells were not sorted; total RNA input targeted roughly 1 to 1,100 ng.

This sequence originates from a female donor in good health. The chain uses TRBV5-4 and TRBJ2-7; a possible D gene is TRBD2 (7 bases). As DNA, the CDR3 is TGTGCCAGCAGCCGCGGGGGCAACTACGAGCAGTACTTC. Its protein product is CASSRGGNYEQYF.